This T cell receptor (beta chain) was recorded in a study of OX40 agonist ivuxolimab in advanced cancers. As for the study in general: Those enrolled were 80% to 85% male, with a mean age of about 66 years and ages from roughly 20 to 90.

This table comes from immunoSEQ multiplex PCR, and its TCRdb copy is limited to in-frame clones, with some not included. This table has approximately 130,000 clones, 85% to 95% appearing once. Trimming stripped 9 bases from V and 0 bases from J, with 12 bases between. Germline CDR1 is SNHLY and CDR2 is FYNNEI. This CDR3 is built from 14 residues. For this clone: Its antigen is not known.

Study-level findings and limits: Specificity for antigen went undetermined in the expanded peripheral T cells. Blood T cells, both CD4+ and CD8+, expanded clonally by week 6 at 0.1 to 3.0 mg/kg.

The chain has TRBV2 and TRBJ1-5, with D possibly being TRBD1 (6 bases). This specimen consisted of CD4+ or CD8+ T cells sorted from blood, obtained in a trial of the OX40 agonist ivuxolimab. The receptor's source is an adult with an advanced solid tumor such as melanoma, head and neck, liver or kidney cancer. CDR3 amino acids: CASHHRASNQPQHF. In DNA, the CDR3 is TGTGCCAGTCACCACAGGGCTAGCAATCAGCCCCAGCATTTT.